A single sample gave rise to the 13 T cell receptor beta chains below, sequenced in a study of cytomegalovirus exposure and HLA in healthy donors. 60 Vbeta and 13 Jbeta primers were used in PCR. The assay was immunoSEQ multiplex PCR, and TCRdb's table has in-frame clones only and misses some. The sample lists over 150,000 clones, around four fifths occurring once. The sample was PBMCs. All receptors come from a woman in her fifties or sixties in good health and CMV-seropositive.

The CDR3 spells CASSPSWGANEKLFF. CDR3 DNA: TGTGCCAGCAGTCCTTCCTGGGGGGCTAATGAAAAACTGTTTTTT. This chain uses TRBV27 with TRBJ1-4, with D maybe TRBD1 (5 bases). Deletions cut 5 bases from V and 3 bases from J, with 13 bases between. This CDR3 comprises 15 residues. From germline, CDR1 is MNHEY and CDR2 SMNVEV (reference sequence).

CDR3 sequence: CASSLRTNEQFF. CDR3 nucleotides: TGTGCCAGCAGCTTACGAACTAATGAGCAGTTCTTC. The chain recombines TRBV7-2 with TRBJ2-1; D gene ambiguous. Trimming stripped 2 bases from V and 7 bases from J, with 6 bases between. Germline-derived CDR1 and CDR2 are SGHTA and FQGNSA. CDR3 length equals 12 residues.

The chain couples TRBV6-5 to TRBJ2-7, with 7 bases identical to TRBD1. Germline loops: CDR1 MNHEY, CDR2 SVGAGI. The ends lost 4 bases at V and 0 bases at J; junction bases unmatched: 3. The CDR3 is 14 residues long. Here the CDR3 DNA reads TGTGCCAGCAGTTTGGGACAGTACTCCTACGAGCAGTACTTC. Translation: CASSLGQYSYEQYF.

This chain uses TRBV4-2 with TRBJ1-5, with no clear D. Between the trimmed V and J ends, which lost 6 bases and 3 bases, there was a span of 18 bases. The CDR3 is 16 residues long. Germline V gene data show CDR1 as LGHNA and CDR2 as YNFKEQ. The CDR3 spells CASRQHPEQSNQPQHF. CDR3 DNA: TGTGCCAGCAGACAGCACCCGGAACAATCCAATCAGCCCCAGCATTTT.

The CDR3: CASSLWTEAFPYNSPLHF. The DNA for the CDR3 is TGTGCCAGCAGCTTGTGGACAGAAGCCTTTCCCTATAATTCACCCCTCCACTTT. The chain recombines TRBV5-4 with TRBJ1-6; TRBD1 might be the D (6 bases). This CDR3 contains 18 residues. Trimming shortened V by 1 base and J by 2 bases, and 16 bases separated the two germline ends. The germline V gene encodes CDR1 SGHNT and CDR2 YYREEE (reference sequence).

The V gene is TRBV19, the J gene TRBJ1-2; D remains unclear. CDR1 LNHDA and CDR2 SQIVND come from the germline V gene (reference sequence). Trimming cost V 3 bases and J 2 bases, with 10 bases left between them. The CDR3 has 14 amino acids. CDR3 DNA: TGTGCCAGTAGTATCCGGGATAGGAACTATGGCTACACCTTC. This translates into CASSIRDRNYGYTF.

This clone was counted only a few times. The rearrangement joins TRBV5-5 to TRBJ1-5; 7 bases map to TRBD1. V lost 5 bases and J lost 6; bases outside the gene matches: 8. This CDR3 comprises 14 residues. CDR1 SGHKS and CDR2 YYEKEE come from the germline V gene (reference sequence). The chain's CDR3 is CASSIDRAGQPQHF. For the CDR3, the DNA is TGTGCCAGCAGTATAGACAGGGCAGGTCAGCCCCAGCATTTT.

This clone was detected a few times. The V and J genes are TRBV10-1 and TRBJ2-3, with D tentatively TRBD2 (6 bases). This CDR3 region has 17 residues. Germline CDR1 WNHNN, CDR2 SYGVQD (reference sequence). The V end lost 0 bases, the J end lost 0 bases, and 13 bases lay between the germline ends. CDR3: CASSESKLAESTDTQYF. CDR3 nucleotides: TGCGCCAGCAGTGAGTCGAAGTTAGCGGAAAGCACAGATACGCAGTATTTT.

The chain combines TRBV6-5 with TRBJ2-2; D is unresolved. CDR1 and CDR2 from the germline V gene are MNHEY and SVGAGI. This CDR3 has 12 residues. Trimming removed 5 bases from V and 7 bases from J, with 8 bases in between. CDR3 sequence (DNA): TGTGCCAGCAGTGCATACGGCGGGGAGCTGTTTTTT. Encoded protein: CASSAYGGELFF.

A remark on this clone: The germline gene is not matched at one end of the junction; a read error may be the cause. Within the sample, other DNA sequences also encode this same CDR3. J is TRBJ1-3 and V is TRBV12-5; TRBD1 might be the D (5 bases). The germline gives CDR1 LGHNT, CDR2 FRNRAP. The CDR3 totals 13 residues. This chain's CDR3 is CASARGSGNTIYF. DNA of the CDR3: TGTGCTAGCGCGCGGGGCTCTGGGAACACCATATATTTT.

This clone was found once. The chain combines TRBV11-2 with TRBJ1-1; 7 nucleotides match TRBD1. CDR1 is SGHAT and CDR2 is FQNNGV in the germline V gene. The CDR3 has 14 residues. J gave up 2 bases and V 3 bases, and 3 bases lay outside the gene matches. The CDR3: CASSLHRGNTEAFF. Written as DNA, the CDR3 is TGTGCCAGCAGCTTGCACAGGGGTAACACTGAAGCTTTCTTT.

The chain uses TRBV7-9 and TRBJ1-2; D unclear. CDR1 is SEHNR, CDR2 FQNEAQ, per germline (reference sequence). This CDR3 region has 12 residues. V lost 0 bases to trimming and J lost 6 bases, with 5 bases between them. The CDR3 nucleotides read TGTGCCAGCAGCTTAGCGGGAGATGGCTACACCTTC. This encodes CASSLAGDGYTF. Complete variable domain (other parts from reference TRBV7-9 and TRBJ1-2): DTGVSQNPRHKITKRGQNVTFRCDPISEHNRLYWYRQTLGQGPEFLTYFQNEAQLEKSRLLSDRFSAERPKGSFSTLEIQRTEQGDSAMYLCASSLAGDGYTFGSGTRLTVV.

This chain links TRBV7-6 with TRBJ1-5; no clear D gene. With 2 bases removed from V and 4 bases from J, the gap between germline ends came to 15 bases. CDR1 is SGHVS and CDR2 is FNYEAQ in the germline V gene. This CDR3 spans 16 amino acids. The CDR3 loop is CASSLLSGTVNQPQHF. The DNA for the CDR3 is TGTGCCAGCAGCTTATTGAGCGGAACCGTGAATCAGCCCCAGCATTTT.